This T cell receptor (beta chain) was found in a study of Graves' ophthalmopathy and Graves' hyperthyroidism. After removal of 1 base from V and 1 base from J, the junction contained 5 bases not matched to a gene. The CDR3 length is 16 residues. Germline values: CDR1 KGHSH, CDR2 LQKENI. Amplification of TCR beta CDR3 regions used RNA transcripts. The first round was an RT-PCR with HTBI primers, and the second round was a multiplex PCR. From the multiplex PCR reads, TCRdb called clonotypes with MiXCR, one entry per CDR3 protein. The table shows roughly 400,000 distinct CDR3 sequences, with 15% occurring only once.

The receptor was derived from a woman aged 18-29 years with stable Graves' hyperthyroidism. Sequencing input: peripheral blood. This chain connects TRBV18 to TRBJ2-3; TRBD2 aligns across 7 bases. Here the CDR3 DNA reads TGTGCCAGCTCACCACTACAAAGCGGGGGCACAGATACGCAGTATTTT. Translation: CASSPLQSGGTDTQYF.